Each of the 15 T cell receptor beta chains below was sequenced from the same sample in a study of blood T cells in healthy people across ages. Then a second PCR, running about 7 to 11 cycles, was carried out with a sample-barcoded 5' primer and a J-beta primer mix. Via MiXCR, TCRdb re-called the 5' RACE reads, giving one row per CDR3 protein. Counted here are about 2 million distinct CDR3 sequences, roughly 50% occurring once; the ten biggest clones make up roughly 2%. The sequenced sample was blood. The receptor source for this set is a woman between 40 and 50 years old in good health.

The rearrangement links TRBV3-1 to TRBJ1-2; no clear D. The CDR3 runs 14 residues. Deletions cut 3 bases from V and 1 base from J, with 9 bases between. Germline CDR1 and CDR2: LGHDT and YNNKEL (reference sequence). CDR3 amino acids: CASSHKLNNYGYTF. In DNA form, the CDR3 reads TGTGCCAGCAGCCATAAGTTGAATAACTATGGCTACACCTTC.

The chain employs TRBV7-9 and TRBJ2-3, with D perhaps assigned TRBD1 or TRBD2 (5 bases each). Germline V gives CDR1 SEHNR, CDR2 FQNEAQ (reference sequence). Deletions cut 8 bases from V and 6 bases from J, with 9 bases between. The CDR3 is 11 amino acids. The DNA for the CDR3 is TGTGCCAGCGGGGGTCAGGATACGCAGTATTTT. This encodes CASGGQDTQYF.

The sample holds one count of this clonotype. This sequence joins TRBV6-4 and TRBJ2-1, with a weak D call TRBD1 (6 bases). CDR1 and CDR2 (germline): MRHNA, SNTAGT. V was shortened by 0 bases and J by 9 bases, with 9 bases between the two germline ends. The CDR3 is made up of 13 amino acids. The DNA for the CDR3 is TGTGCCAGCAGTGACTCGAGAGGGGGTGAGCAGTTCTTC. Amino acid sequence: CASSDSRGGEQFF.

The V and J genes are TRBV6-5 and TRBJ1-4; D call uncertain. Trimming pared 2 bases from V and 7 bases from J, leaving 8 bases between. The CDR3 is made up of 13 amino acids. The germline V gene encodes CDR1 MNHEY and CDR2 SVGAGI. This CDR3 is CASSYAGSEKLFF. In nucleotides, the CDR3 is TGTGCCAGCAGTTACGCAGGCAGTGAAAAACTGTTTTTT.

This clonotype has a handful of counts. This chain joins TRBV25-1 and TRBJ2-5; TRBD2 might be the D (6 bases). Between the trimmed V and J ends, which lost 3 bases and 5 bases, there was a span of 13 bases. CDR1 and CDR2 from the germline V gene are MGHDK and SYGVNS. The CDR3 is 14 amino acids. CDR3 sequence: CASSDQGSGETQYF. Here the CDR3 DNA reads TGTGCCAGCAGTGATCAAGGGAGCGGGGAGACCCAGTACTTC.

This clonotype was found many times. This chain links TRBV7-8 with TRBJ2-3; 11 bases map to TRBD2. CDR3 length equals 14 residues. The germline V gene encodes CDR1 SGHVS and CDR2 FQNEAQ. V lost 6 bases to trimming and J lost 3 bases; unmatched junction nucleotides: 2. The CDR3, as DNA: TGTGCCAGCAGACTAGCGGGGGATACAGATACGCAGTATTTT. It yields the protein CASRLAGDTDTQYF.

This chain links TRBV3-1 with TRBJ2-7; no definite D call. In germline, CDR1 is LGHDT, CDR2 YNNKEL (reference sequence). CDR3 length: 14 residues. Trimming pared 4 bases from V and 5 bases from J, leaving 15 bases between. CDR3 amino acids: CASSPTPPAHEQYF. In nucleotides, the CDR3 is TGTGCCAGCAGCCCTACCCCGCCAGCCCACGAGCAGTACTTC.

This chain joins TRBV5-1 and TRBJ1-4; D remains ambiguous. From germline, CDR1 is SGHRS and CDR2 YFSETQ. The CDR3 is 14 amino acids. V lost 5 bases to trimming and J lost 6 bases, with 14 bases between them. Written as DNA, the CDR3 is TGCGCCAGCAGTCGAACGGGCTCGGATGAAAAACTGTTTTTT. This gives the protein CASSRTGSDEKLFF.

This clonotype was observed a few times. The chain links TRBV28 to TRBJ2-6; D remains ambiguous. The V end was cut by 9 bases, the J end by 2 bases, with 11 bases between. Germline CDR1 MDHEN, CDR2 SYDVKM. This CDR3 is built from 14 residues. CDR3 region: CASRPPAGANVLTF. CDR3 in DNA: TGTGCCAGTCGACCCCCTGCTGGGGCCAACGTCCTGACTTTC. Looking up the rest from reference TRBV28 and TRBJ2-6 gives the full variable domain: DVKVTQSSRYLVKRTGEKVFLECVQDMDHENMFWYRQDPGLGLRLIYFSYDVKMKEKGDIPEGYSVSREKKERFSLILESASTNQTSMYLCASRPPAGANVLTFGAGSRLTVL.

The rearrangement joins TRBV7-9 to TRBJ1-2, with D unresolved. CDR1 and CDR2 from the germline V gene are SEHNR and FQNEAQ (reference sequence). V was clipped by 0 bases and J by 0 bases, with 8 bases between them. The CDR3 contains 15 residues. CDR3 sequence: CASSLARNSNYGYTF. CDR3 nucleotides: TGTGCCAGCAGCTTAGCGCGGAATTCTAACTATGGCTACACCTTC. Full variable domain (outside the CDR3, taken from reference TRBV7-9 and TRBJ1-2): DTGVSQNPRHKITKRGQNVTFRCDPISEHNRLYWYRQTLGQGPEFLTYFQNEAQLEKSRLLSDRFSAERPKGSFSTLEIQRTEQGDSAMYLCASSLARNSNYGYTFGSGTRLTVV.

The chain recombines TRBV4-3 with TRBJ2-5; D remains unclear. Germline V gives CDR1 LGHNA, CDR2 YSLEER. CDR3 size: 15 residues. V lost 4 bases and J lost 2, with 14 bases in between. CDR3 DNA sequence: TGCGCCAGCAGCCCGGCCCCGGCAGCACAAGAGACCCAGTACTTC. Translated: CASSPAPAAQETQYF.

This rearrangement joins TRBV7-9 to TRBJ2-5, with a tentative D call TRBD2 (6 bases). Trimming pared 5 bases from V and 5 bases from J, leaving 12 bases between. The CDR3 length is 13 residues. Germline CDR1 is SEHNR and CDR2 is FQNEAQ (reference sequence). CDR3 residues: CASSADGRETQYF. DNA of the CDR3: TGTGCCAGCAGCGCTGATGGGAGGGAGACCCAGTACTTC. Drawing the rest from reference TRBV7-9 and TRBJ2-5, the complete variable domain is DTGVSQNPRHKITKRGQNVTFRCDPISEHNRLYWYRQTLGQGPEFLTYFQNEAQLEKSRLLSDRFSAERPKGSFSTLEIQRTEQGDSAMYLCASSADGRETQYFGPGTRLLVL.

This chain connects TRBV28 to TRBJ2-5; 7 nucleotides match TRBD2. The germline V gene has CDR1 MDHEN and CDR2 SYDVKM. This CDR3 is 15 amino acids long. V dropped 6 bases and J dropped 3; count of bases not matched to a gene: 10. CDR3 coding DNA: TGTGCCAGCAGCAGCGGACGAGCGGGGAAAGAGACCCAGTACTTC. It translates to CASSSGRAGKETQYF.

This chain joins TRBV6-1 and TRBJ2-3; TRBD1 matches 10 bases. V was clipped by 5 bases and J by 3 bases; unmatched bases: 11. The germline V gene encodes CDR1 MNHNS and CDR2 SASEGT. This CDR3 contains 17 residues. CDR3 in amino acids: CASSHDRGRIMTDTQYF. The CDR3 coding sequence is TGTGCCAGCAGTCATGACAGGGGGCGTATAATGACAGATACGCAGTATTTT.

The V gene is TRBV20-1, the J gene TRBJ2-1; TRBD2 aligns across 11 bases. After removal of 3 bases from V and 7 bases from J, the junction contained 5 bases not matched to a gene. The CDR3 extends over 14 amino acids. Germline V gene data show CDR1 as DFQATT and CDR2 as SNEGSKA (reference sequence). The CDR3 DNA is TGCAGTGCTAGCTCTAGCGGGGGGTTGAATGAGCAGTTCTTC. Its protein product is CSASSSGGLNEQFF.